These 18 T cell receptor beta chains originate from one sample sequenced in a study of beta chain bispecific antibodies for T cell cancers. Their target antigens are unknown. Study-level findings and limits: Anti-TRBV12 exposure, compared with anti-CD19, reduced the TRBV12-3 proportion of TRBV signal by around 99%. Most targeted TRBV signal came from the leukemia cell line cells, not normal T cells.

TCRdb fed the 5' RACE reads into MiXCR, producing one record per CDR3 protein. The sample lists more than 20,000 distinct CDR3 sequences, 2% to 2.5% occurring once. Either OKT3 anti-CD3 antibody or CD3/CD28 beads expanded T cells from blood mononuclear cells over 3 days. The sample in question was healthy donor T cells cultured with leukemia cells, obtained from a culture containing a bispecific antibody targeting TCR Vbeta12. The receptors here all came from a human donor in good health. Some clones in this sample may be carry-over from other donors' samples.

Ten or more counts support this clonotype. Germline and junction disagree at one end, which may indicate a read error. The chain links TRBV6-1 to TRBJ2-7; D not certain. The CDR3 spans 10 residues. Germline CDR1 reads MNHNS; CDR2 reads SASEGT. The CDR3 DNA sequence: TGTGCCAGCAGTGACAGCCGCCAAGCCTTC. It specifies CASSDSRQAF.

This clonotype was observed at least ten times. V gene TRBV7-9 combines with J gene TRBJ1-2; 11 positions agree with TRBD1. The J segment lost 7 bases and the V segment lost 3 bases, leaving 10 bases of the junction unmatched. Per germline, CDR1 SEHNR and CDR2 FQNEAQ (reference sequence). This CDR3 has 16 residues. The CDR3 protein is CASSFPRGTGGCGYTF. CDR3 bases: TGTGCCAGCAGCTTCCCCAGAGGGACAGGGGGTTGTGGCTACACCTTC.

In its sample, this clonotype was seen many times. The chain is built from TRBV13 and TRBJ2-7; D possibly corresponds to TRBD1 (6 bases). The germline V gene encodes CDR1 PRHDT and CDR2 FYEKMQ (reference sequence). CDR3 size: 16 residues. V was pared by 1 base and J by 3 bases, with 16 bases between. Written as DNA, the CDR3 is TGTGCCAGCAGCTTAGCTCCCAGGGGATCGGACTACGAGCAGTACTTC. It is translated as CASSLAPRGSDYEQYF.

This clonotype was picked up many times. The chain couples TRBV7-9 to TRBJ2-2, with 12 nucleotides matching TRBD1. V was clipped by 4 bases and J by 5 bases; unmatched bases: 8. The germline V gene encodes CDR1 SEHNR and CDR2 FQNEAQ (reference sequence). The CDR3 runs 17 residues. CDR3 in amino acids: CASSSRGTGGETGELFF. CDR3 nucleotide sequence: TGTGCCAGCAGCTCACGGGGGACAGGGGGCGAAACCGGGGAGCTGTTTTTT.

This clonotype has a count of ten or more. The V call is TRBV28, the J call TRBJ1-6; 7 nucleotides agree with TRBD1. Germline CDR1 is MDHEN and CDR2 is SYDVKM. The CDR3 is made up of 16 amino acids. The V segment lost 5 bases and the J segment 6 bases; nucleotides outside the gene matches: 10. CDR3 DNA sequence: TGTGCCAGCAGTCCCCGGACAGGCGGAAGTAATTCACCCCTCCACTTT. Encoded protein: CASSPRTGGSNSPLHF. The full variable domain, completed using reference TRBV28 and TRBJ1-6, is DVKVTQSSRYLVKRTGEKVFLECVQDMDHENMFWYRQDPGLGLRLIYFSYDVKMKEKGDIPEGYSVSREKKERFSLILESASTNQTSMYLCASSPRTGGSNSPLHFGNGTRLTVT.

Sample share makes this clonotype medium-sized. At one boundary the junction diverges from the germline segment, which might be a read error. The rearrangement links TRBV18 to TRBJ2-5, with D possibly being TRBD1 (6 bases). Looked up from germline, CDR1 is KGHSH and CDR2 is LQKENI. This CDR3 region has 15 residues. CDR3 nucleotides: TGTGCCAACTCACCACGGTACAGGGACCAAGAGACCCAGTACTTC. As protein: CANSPRYRDQETQYF.

This clonotype occurred many times. This rearrangement joins TRBV18 to TRBJ2-6; D is uncertain. This CDR3 spans 13 amino acids. V was cut by 0 bases and J by 3 bases, with 0 bases left in between. Germline-derived CDR1 and CDR2 are KGHSH and LQKENI. The CDR3 loop is CASSPPGANVLTF. The DNA for the CDR3 is TGTGCCAGCTCACCACCTGGGGCCAACGTCCTGACTTTC.

This clonotype has a count of ten or more. The J gene is TRBJ1-1, the V gene TRBV5-1; D is ambiguous. Trimming took 0 bases from V and 5 from J, leaving 14 bases between them. CDR3 length equals 15 residues. Per germline, CDR1 SGHRS and CDR2 YFSETQ. The CDR3 DNA sequence: TGCGCCAGCAGCTTGGCCGACGCTTATAGGACTGAAGCTTTCTTT. This encodes CASSLADAYRTEAFF.

This clonotype appeared many times. The chain recombines TRBV7-9 with TRBJ2-3, with 11 bases matching TRBD2. Germline V gives CDR1 SEHNR, CDR2 FQNEAQ (reference sequence). The length of the CDR3 is 15 residues. Losses at the gene ends were 5 bases for V and 5 bases for J; bases not matched to a gene: 6. The CDR3 DNA sequence: TGTGCCAGCAGCCATCTTAGCGGGGGGGAAGATACGCAGTATTTT. Translating gives CASSHLSGGEDTQYF.

This clonotype occurred many times. The genes are TRBV10-1 and TRBJ1-2; the D is unclear. The CDR3 sequence is 10 residues long. V lost 2 bases and J 6 bases, leaving 1 base between the germline ends. The germline gives CDR1 WNHNN, CDR2 SYGVQD (reference sequence). The DNA of the CDR3 is TGCGCCAGCAGTGAGGATGGCTACACCTTC. It yields the protein CASSEDGYTF.

This clonotype showed up many times. The chain links TRBV6-2 or TRBV6-3 to TRBJ2-1, with 8 bases identical to TRBD2. Germline V gene sequence: CDR1 MNHEY, CDR2 SVGEGT. The CDR3 extends over 17 amino acids. The J segment lost 0 bases and the V segment lost 0 bases, leaving 4 bases of the junction unmatched. This CDR3 is CASSYSRRGDSYNEQFF. The CDR3 nucleotides are TGTGCCAGCAGTTACTCACGGCGGGGGGACTCCTACAATGAGCAGTTCTTC.

This clonotype was recorded many times. The chain joins TRBV4-1 to TRBJ1-1; D is undetermined. Germline CDR1 MGHRA, CDR2 YSYEKL. The CDR3 is 14 amino acids. V gave up 1 base and J gave up 5 bases, with 11 bases separating them. CDR3 in amino acids: CASSQAPGGTEAFF. The CDR3 DNA follows: TGCGCCAGCAGCCAAGCCCCGGGAGGGACTGAAGCTTTCTTT.

This clonotype was counted at least ten times. V is TRBV7-9 and J is TRBJ2-2; 7 nucleotides agree with TRBD2. This CDR3 is built from 16 residues. The ends lost 6 bases at V and 3 bases at J; junction bases unmatched: 10. Germline V CDR1 and CDR2: SEHNR, FQNEAQ (reference sequence). CDR3 in DNA: TGTGCCAGCAGTGAAGACGGCGGGGGACACACCGGGGAGCTGTTTTTT. Translated: CASSEDGGGHTGELFF.

This clonotype showed up many times. V gene TRBV12-3 or TRBV12-4 combines with J gene TRBJ2-1, with 8 bases that match TRBD1. J gave up 2 bases and V 8 bases, and 8 bases lay outside the gene matches. This CDR3 has 15 residues. The CDR3 sequence: CASLGQTGAYNEQFF. CDR3 nucleotides: TGTGCCAGCCTGGGCCAGACAGGGGCCTACAATGAGCAGTTCTTC.

About this clonotype: One end of the junction does not line up with germline, which may come from a read error. The chain has TRBV5-6 and TRBJ1-3; D is undetermined. CDR1 and CDR2 (germline): SGHDT, YYEEEE. CDR3 length: 15 residues. CDR3 sequence: CASILDITGGNTIYF. CDR3 in DNA: TGTGCCAGCATCTTGGATATTACGGGCGGAAACACCATATATTTT.

This clonotype was observed at least ten times. The chain carries TRBV5-1 and TRBJ2-2; 9 positions match TRBD1. V dropped 7 bases and J dropped 2; count of bases not matched to a gene: 3. This CDR3 comprises 14 residues. CDR1 is SGHRS and CDR2 is YFSETQ in the germline V gene. The CDR3 bases are TGCGCCAGCGACAGGGGGGATAACACCGGGGAGCTGTTTTTT. As protein: CASDRGDNTGELFF.

This clonotype was counted many times. The chain combines TRBV27 with TRBJ2-1; 7 bases fit TRBD2. V trimming: 6 bases; J trimming: 0 bases; junction bases outside the gene matches: 8. The CDR3 covers 16 residues. CDR1 and CDR2 from the germline V gene are MNHEY and SMNVEV (reference sequence). The CDR3 DNA is TGTGCCAGCAGAGGAGCGGGAACGAGCTCCTACAATGAGCAGTTCTTC. Its translation is CASRGAGTSSYNEQFF.

This clonotype was observed at least ten times. The rearrangement joins TRBV6-2 or TRBV6-3 to TRBJ2-3; 8 nucleotides match TRBD2. The CDR3 totals 16 residues. J was trimmed by 4 bases and V by 4 bases; bases with no gene match: 10. CDR1 is MNHEY, CDR2 SVGEGT, per germline. The CDR3 sequence: CASSSNPGGFADTQYF. The DNA of the CDR3 is TGTGCCAGCAGTTCCAACCCGGGGGGGTTCGCAGATACGCAGTATTTT.